The clone carrying this TCR beta chain was observed a few times. Its specificity is unknown. This specimen belongs to a study of graft-versus-host responses after intestinal transplantation. Across the whole study: Recipients were all induced with anti-thymocyte globulin, then given tacrolimus and steroids for around three years.

V was clipped by 0 bases and J by 6 bases, with 9 bases between them. Germline loops: CDR1 MNHNY, CDR2 SVGAGI (reference sequence). The CDR3 consists of 15 residues. Here immunoSEQ multiplex PCR was the method, and the copy in TCRdb shows in-frame clones only, minus some. Seen here are roughly 100,000 clones, more than 85% observed once, and the top ten hold 0.9%. Sequences were derived from unstimulated CD4+ T cells sorted from spleen or lymph node cells, sampled before intestinal transplant. The TCR comes from a human donor who received an intestinal transplant. The rearrangement links TRBV6-6 to TRBJ1-6; no clear D. CDR3 nucleotides: TGTGCCAGCAGTTACTCAGCCCTTGTTAATTCACCCCTCCACTTT. It specifies CASSYSALVNSPLHF.